Listed here is a single TCR beta chain. The sample comes from a study of cytomegalovirus exposure and HLA in healthy donors. CDR3 size: 16 residues. Germline V lookup: CDR1 MDHEN, CDR2 SYDVKM. V dropped 6 bases and J dropped 8 bases, with 22 bases sitting between them. PCR amplification relied on 60 Vbeta primers (plus 13 Jbeta primers). Profiling relied on immunoSEQ multiplex PCR, and the TCRdb table lists in-frame clones only, not all of them. The table includes 150,000 or so clones, nearly 80% detected once. The TCR sequence derives from a man aged 50-60 years in good health and CMV-seropositive. Sample: PBMCs. The chain has TRBV28 and TRBJ1-4; the D is unclear. CDR3 DNA sequence: TGTGCCAGCAGGGCCTTGACACCCGGCTTAAAGGAAAAACTGTTTTTT. Amino acid sequence: CASRALTPGLKEKLFF.